This T cell receptor beta chain originates from a study of cytomegalovirus exposure and HLA in healthy donors. CDR1 and CDR2 from the germline V gene are MGHRA and YSYEKL. Trimming took 4 bases from V and 4 from J, leaving 14 bases between them. CDR3 length: 14 residues. Study observations and caveats: Later on, an analysis found that several of the most significant clusters appeared to be linked to common viral pathogens, which included parvovirus B19.

Notes on this clone: Its antigen is unknown.

Use of 60 Vbeta and 13 Jbeta primers characterized the PCR. The method was immunoSEQ multiplex PCR; TCRdb's version includes in-frame clones alone and lacks a portion of them. Reported are approximately 80,000 clones; the ten largest clones contain 1.1%. This rearrangement joins TRBV4-1 to TRBJ2-7; D is perhaps TRBD2 (5 bases). The origin of this receptor is a woman aged 25 to 39 in good health and CMV-seronegative. Sequencing input: PBMCs. CDR3 residues: CASSLTIEVYEQYF. CDR3 in DNA: TGCGCCAGCAGCCTGACTATAGAGGTATACGAGCAGTACTTC.